This TCR beta chain appears in the sequencing data of a study of T cell responses to AZD1222 COVID-19 vaccine. Study results and limitations: Mapped onto spike, vaccine-associated CD4 TCRs spanned it and were dominant at 160-218 and 743-854. An increase in Spike-specific TCR breadth and depth was observed after two AZD1222 doses. Clonal diversity was possibly underestimated, and the donors were mostly white British, with more females.

Notes on this clone: Its antigen is unidentified.

Pooling of second doses given at about 4 or about 12 weeks was done. Per the germline V gene, CDR1 is SGHDT and CDR2 is YYEEEE. The CDR3 contains 13 residues. V lost 3 bases and J lost 7, with 10 bases in between. Assay: immunoSEQ multiplex PCR; the TCRdb copy retains only in-frame clones and omits some. The table includes nearly 110,000 clones, around 90% detected once. This chain joins TRBV5-6 and TRBJ1-4, with D possibly being TRBD1 (5 bases). The TCR was taken from an adult who received the AZD1222 COVID-19 vaccine. The sequences come from peripheral blood, collected 28 days after the second AZD1222 dose. CDR3 sequence (DNA): TGTGCCAGCAGCTGGGGGGTGGGTGAAAAACTGTTTTTT. Protein sequence: CASSWGVGEKLFF.